What follows are 14 T cell receptor beta chains derived from one specimen sequenced in a study of T cells in tuberculosis. The table came from immunoSEQ multiplex PCR; TCRdb's copy has only in-frame clones and leaves some out. Here the sample spans about 38,000 clones, approximately 94% being singletons. Time point meaning: new active TB diagnosis, blood taken before or within 7 days of starting treatment. Specimen: PBMCs, collected at tuberculosis diagnosis. The origin of the receptors is an adult with tuberculosis.

This rearrangement joins TRBV11-2 to TRBJ2-7; D gene unclear. The CDR3 has 13 amino acids. V was cut by 5 bases and J by 3 bases, with 11 bases left in between. Germline-derived CDR1 and CDR2 are SGHAT and FQNNGV. This CDR3 reads CASSDRLSYEQYF. In DNA, the CDR3 is TGTGCCAGCAGCGATAGACTGAGCTACGAGCAGTACTTC.

The V and J genes are TRBV2 and TRBJ1-2; TRBD1 aligns across 7 bases. There are 13 residues in the CDR3. Germline V CDR1 and CDR2: SNHLY, FYNNEI. The ends lost 2 bases at V and 7 bases at J; junction bases unmatched: 4. CDR3 sequence: CASSELPGGGYTF. The CDR3 nucleotides read TGTGCCAGCAGTGAATTACCAGGGGGTGGCTACACCTTC.

This clone was detected only once. The chain joins TRBV5-8 to TRBJ1-6, with 7 bases that match TRBD1. The CDR3 is made up of 14 amino acids. Germline values: CDR1 SGHTS, CDR2 YDEGEE. The ends lost 0 bases at V and 7 bases at J; junction bases unmatched: 1. In DNA, the CDR3 is TGTGCCAGCAGCTTGGGACAGGGAAATTCACCCCTCCACTTT. Translating it yields CASSLGQGNSPLHF.

The chain couples TRBV7-2 to TRBJ2-3, with a possible D match to TRBD1 (5 bases). Trimming removed 5 bases from V and 4 bases from J, with 16 bases in between. CDR3 length equals 15 residues. CDR1 SGHTA and CDR2 FQGNSA come from the germline V gene. The CDR3 reads CASSPRVRQSDTQYF. The CDR3 nucleotides are TGTGCCAGCAGCCCGAGAGTTAGACAGTCAGATACGCAGTATTTT.

This rearrangement joins TRBV7-2 to TRBJ2-1; the D gene is possibly TRBD1 (6 bases). CDR1 SGHTA and CDR2 FQGNSA come from the germline V gene. Trimming took 1 base from V and 4 from J, leaving 17 bases between them. The CDR3 has 17 amino acids. This CDR3 reads CASSLVTGSSSYNEQFF. The CDR3 DNA is TGTGCCAGCAGCTTAGTTACAGGGTCGTCCTCTTACAATGAGCAGTTCTTC.

This clone appeared once. The chain uses TRBV12-5 and TRBJ1-5; TRBD1 is a possible D gene (5 bases). Between the trimmed V and J ends, which lost 0 bases and 8 bases, there was a span of 14 bases. The CDR3 has 15 residues. Germline assignment: CDR1 LGHNT and CDR2 FRNRAP. CDR3 nucleotides: TGTGCTAGTGGTTTGGTAGAAGGGGCCAGAGAGCCCCAGCATTTT. It yields the protein CASGLVEGAREPQHF.

The rearrangement links TRBV6-5 to TRBJ1-4; weak D call: TRBD1 (5 bases). Trimming cost V 6 bases and J 5 bases, with 13 bases left between them. The germline V gene has CDR1 MNHEY and CDR2 SVGAGI. This CDR3 comprises 14 residues. CDR3 loop: CASSDRQRNEKLFF. Written as DNA, the CDR3 is TGTGCCAGCAGCGACAGACAGAGAAATGAAAAACTGTTTTTT.

The rearrangement links TRBV6-1 to TRBJ2-1; D might be TRBD1 (6 bases). Per the germline V gene, CDR1 is MNHNS and CDR2 is SASEGT. The V and J ends lost 10 bases and 6 bases respectively, with 19 bases between them. CDR3 length: 14 residues. CDR3 nucleotide sequence: TGTGCCACCTCGAACTCCGACAGGTCCAATGAGCAGTTCTTC. Its protein is CATSNSDRSNEQFF.

This sequence joins TRBV4-3 and TRBJ1-2, with 7 bases aligning to TRBD1. The length of the CDR3 is 16 residues. From germline, CDR1 is LGHNA and CDR2 YSLEER. The ends lost 0 bases at V and 5 bases at J; junction bases unmatched: 9. The CDR3 DNA follows: TGCGCCAGCAGCCAAGATACTACCGGACAGGAATATGGCTACACCTTC. As protein: CASSQDTTGQEYGYTF.

CDR3 region: CASSDGTAFPYEQYF. Here the CDR3 DNA reads TGTGCCAGCAGCGACGGGACTGCCTTCCCCTACGAGCAGTACTTC. This chain connects TRBV28 to TRBJ2-7; the D gene is possibly TRBD2 (6 bases). Trimming took 6 bases from V and 2 from J, leaving 17 bases between them. The CDR3 has 15 residues. Per germline, CDR1 MDHEN and CDR2 SYDVKM.

This sequence joins TRBV19 and TRBJ1-4, with D possibly being TRBD1 (6 bases). V gave up 6 bases and J gave up 4 bases, with 21 bases separating them. The CDR3 runs 17 residues. CDR1 and CDR2 (germline): LNHDA, SQIVND (reference sequence). The CDR3: CASSLFEGVAHNEKLFF. The CDR3 coding sequence is TGTGCCAGTAGCCTCTTTGAGGGGGTCGCCCATAATGAAAAACTGTTTTTT.

The chain couples TRBV6-5 to TRBJ2-5; TRBD1 matches at 8 bases. Germline CDR1 and CDR2: MNHEY and SVGAGI. V lost 7 bases to trimming and J lost 2 bases; unmatched junction nucleotides: 6. CDR3 length equals 14 residues. CDR3 sequence (DNA): TGTGCCAGCACAAACAGGGGGACTCAAGAGACCCAGTACTTC. Encoded protein: CASTNRGTQETQYF.

The genes are TRBV7-8 and TRBJ1-6; D call uncertain. V was shortened by 5 bases and J by 7 bases, with 9 bases between the two germline ends. Per the germline V gene, CDR1 is SGHVS and CDR2 is FQNEAQ. The length of the CDR3 is 13 residues. The CDR3 DNA follows: TGTGCCAGCAGCCGACCAGGAAATTCACCCCTCCACTTT. Encoded protein: CASSRPGNSPLHF. The variable domain in full, completed from reference TRBV7-8 and TRBJ1-6, reads GAGVSQSPRYKVAKRGQDVALRCDPISGHVSLFWYQQALGQGPEFLTYFQNEAQLDKSGLPSDRFFAERPEGSVSTLKIQRTQQEDSAVYLCASSRPGNSPLHFGNGTRLTVT.

This clone has a single count. The V gene is TRBV29-1, the J gene TRBJ2-3; 9 bases map to TRBD2. The CDR3 has 14 amino acids. Trimming removed 4 bases from V and 6 bases from J; junction bases left unmatched: 8. CDR1 is SQVTM, CDR2 ANQGSEA, per germline. The CDR3 is CSVVGAGGLDTQYF. The DNA of the CDR3 is TGCAGCGTTGTAGGTGCGGGGGGGCTGGATACGCAGTATTTT.